This TCR beta chain derives from a study of beta chain features in type 1 diabetes. Study information: Summed over all samples, the examined sorted cells came to fewer than 120 million.

The entirety of the isolated RNA underwent reverse transcription, so expressed TCRB transcripts were sequenced. Some clones are missing from TCRdb's copy, which holds only in-frame ones; the method was immunoSEQ multiplex PCR. This table has 350,000 to 400,000 clones, around 15% appearing once. The TCR comes from a woman younger than 35 in good health. The sample comprised naive CD4+ T cells from blood.

The CDR3 is CAWSGRRLETQYF. DNA of the CDR3: TGTGCCTGGAGTGGTCGGAGGCTAGAGACCCAGTACTTC. The chain links TRBV30 to TRBJ2-5, with D maybe TRBD2 (5 bases). The V end lost 1 base, the J end lost 4 bases, and 10 bases lay between the germline ends. The CDR3 is 13 residues long. Germline CDR1 GTSNPN, CDR2 SVGIG (reference sequence).